The source of this T cell receptor (beta chain) is a study of metastatic and nonmetastatic thyroid tumors. Study-wide background: Repertoire comparisons spanned blood and tumor or nodule tissue from malignant and benign thyroid patients. Study-wide results and limits: Reportedly, malignant thyroid tumors had significantly higher TCR beta diversity than benign nodules, in blood and tumor.

Nobody among the patients had been given any treatment before thyroid surgery. TCRdb re-called clones via MiXCR from the PCR reads. The sample consists of under 35,000 clones, around 20% of them appearing once. The table lists this clone with many counts. The antigen remains undetermined. The germline V gene encodes CDR1 DFQATT and CDR2 SNEGSKA (reference sequence). V was pared by 4 bases and J by 4 bases, with 7 bases of the junction left unmatched. The CDR3 consists of 13 residues. The chain carries TRBV20-1 and TRBJ2-7, with 7 nucleotides matching TRBD1. Sample: blood. The receptor was derived from a female donor with papillary thyroid cancer or a benign thyroid nodule (not recorded which). Some clones in this sample may be carry-over from other donors' samples. CDR3 protein: CSAMEGRGYEQYF. The CDR3 nucleotides read TGCAGTGCTATGGAAGGCAGGGGGTACGAGCAGTACTTC.